These 19 T cell receptor beta chains originate from one sample sequenced in a study of a mutant IDH1 vaccine in newly diagnosed glioma. Their antigen targets remain unknown. Indicated time point: week 11, during vaccination. What each vaccine dose contained was 300 ug of mutant IDH1 20-mer peptide, accompanied by topical imiquimod. Clones were sequenced by immunoSEQ multiplex PCR, and TCRdb holds only the in-frame ones, with some missing. Of fewer than 150,000 clones in the sample, roughly 90% are singletons; the top ten hold more than 0.55%. The sample in question was PBMCs, obtained from a glioma patient whose treatment included an IDH1 peptide vaccine. Receptor source: a woman between 45 and 65 years old with glioma.

As to this clone: The junction departs from the called germline gene at one end, perhaps through a read error. The rearrangement joins TRBV6-5 to TRBJ1-5; TRBD1 is a possible D gene (5 bases). This CDR3 contains 13 residues. Per germline, CDR1 MNHEY and CDR2 SVGAGI. The CDR3: CAIRDDSTQPQHF. DNA for the CDR3: TGTGCCATCAGAGACGACAGCACTCAGCCCCAGCATTTT.

The chain links TRBV19 to TRBJ2-7; D call uncertain. Germline loops: CDR1 LNHDA, CDR2 SQIVND (reference sequence). The ends were cut back, 5 bases at V and 4 bases at J, with 15 bases in the middle. The CDR3 extends over 14 amino acids. DNA of the CDR3: TGTGCCAGTAGTCCCGGCATAAATACATACGAGCAGTACTTC. Translated: CASSPGINTYEQYF.

This clone was observed a few times. The chain joins TRBV28 to TRBJ2-7, with D uncertain. With 3 bases removed from V and 0 bases from J, the gap between germline ends came to 21 bases. CDR1 is MDHEN and CDR2 is SYDVKM in the germline V gene. CDR3 length: 18 residues. CDR3: CASSLGGKSRFPSYEQYF. The CDR3, as DNA: TGTGCCAGCAGTTTGGGTGGGAAATCTAGGTTTCCCTCCTACGAGCAGTACTTC.

The genes are TRBV7-9 and TRBJ1-4, with D uncertain. There are 14 residues in the CDR3. Germline loops: CDR1 SEHNR, CDR2 FQNEAQ (reference sequence). V was cut by 0 bases and J by 7 bases, with 9 bases left in between. The CDR3 is CASSLAGDGEKLFF. Written as DNA, the CDR3 is TGTGCCAGCAGCTTAGCAGGCGACGGTGAAAAACTGTTTTTT. Together with reference TRBV7-9 and TRBJ1-4, the CDR3 gives the full variable domain: DTGVSQNPRHKITKRGQNVTFRCDPISEHNRLYWYRQTLGQGPEFLTYFQNEAQLEKSRLLSDRFSAERPKGSFSTLEIQRTEQGDSAMYLCASSLAGDGEKLFFGSGTQLSVL.

DNA for the CDR3: TGCGCCAGCAGCAAATTAGGGACAGCCGGCAATCAGCCCCAGCATTTT. Translated, it gives CASSKLGTAGNQPQHF. The genes are TRBV5-1 and TRBJ1-5; TRBD1 agrees at 7 bases. The V gene end was trimmed by 4 bases and the J gene end by 2 bases; junction bases not matched to a gene: 9. Germline values: CDR1 SGHRS, CDR2 YFSETQ. The CDR3 has 16 amino acids.

This clone was seen a single time. This chain uses TRBV4-1 with TRBJ2-3, with 10 bases identical to TRBD2. The CDR3 runs 17 residues. Germline CDR1 MGHRA, CDR2 YSYEKL. Trimming cost V 2 bases and J 2 bases; bases outside gene matches: 7. The CDR3 region is CASSQLLTSGDTDTQYF. Written as DNA, the CDR3 is TGCGCCAGCAGCCAACTTCTTACTAGCGGGGACACAGATACGCAGTATTTT.

V usage is TRBV30 and J usage is TRBJ1-2; unclear D gene. The CDR3 has 13 residues. Germline assignment: CDR1 GTSNPN and CDR2 SVGIG (reference sequence). Between the trimmed V and J ends, which lost 0 bases and 0 bases, there was a span of 5 bases. CDR3 sequence reads: CAWSVDANYGYTF. In DNA form, the CDR3 reads TGTGCCTGGAGTGTTGACGCTAACTATGGCTACACCTTC.

The rearrangement joins TRBV6-1 to TRBJ2-1, with 10 bases identical to TRBD2. The CDR3 has 13 residues. V shed 8 bases, J shed 8 bases, and the junction held 6 bases outside the gene matches. Germline values: CDR1 MNHNS, CDR2 SASEGT. CDR3 sequence reads: CASQAGGPYEQFF. The CDR3 coding sequence is TGTGCCAGCCAAGCGGGAGGGCCCTATGAGCAGTTCTTC.

V is TRBV29-1 and J is TRBJ2-7; TRBD1 matches 8 bases. Germline V gives CDR1 SQVTM, CDR2 ANQGSEA. The V segment lost 7 bases and the J segment 3 bases; nucleotides outside the gene matches: 11. The CDR3 sequence is 14 residues long. CDR3 DNA sequence: TGCAGCGCGCGAAGGACAGGGTTAAGCTACGAGCAGTACTTC. It specifies CSARRTGLSYEQYF.

The CDR3 region is CASSLGASNEQFF. The CDR3 DNA reads TGTGCCAGCAGCTTGGGGGCGTCCAATGAGCAGTTCTTC. This chain joins TRBV5-4 and TRBJ2-1; D uncertain. Germline values: CDR1 SGHNT, CDR2 YYREEE (reference sequence). The CDR3 has 13 residues. V lost 0 bases and J 6 bases, leaving 7 bases between the germline ends.

This clone was seen only once. The chain combines TRBV5-1 with TRBJ2-2; weak D call: TRBD2 (5 bases). CDR1 is SGHRS and CDR2 is YFSETQ in the germline V gene. This CDR3 is 16 amino acids long. Deletions cut 3 bases from V and 2 bases from J, with 14 bases between. The CDR3 nucleotides read TGCGCCAGCAGCTCAGAGTCCGGGATCAACACCGGGGAGCTGTTTTTT. Translated: CASSSESGINTGELFF. Combining the CDR3 with reference TRBV5-1 and TRBJ2-2 gives the whole variable domain KAGVTQTPRYLIKTRGQQVTLSCSPISGHRSVSWYQQTPGQGLQFLFEYFSETQRNKGNFPGRFSGRQFSNSRSEMNVSTLELGDSALYLCASSSESGINTGELFFGEGSRLTVL.

The chain joins TRBV5-4 to TRBJ2-2; TRBD2 matches at 9 bases. CDR1 is SGHNT and CDR2 is YYREEE in the germline V gene (reference sequence). V was pared by 3 bases and J by 5 bases, with 5 bases of the junction left unmatched. The CDR3 contains 15 residues. The CDR3 coding sequence is TGTGCCAGCAGCTATAGCGGGAGAGGGACCGGGGAGCTGTTTTTT. This sequence encodes CASSYSGRGTGELFF.

This clone has only one observation. The chain links TRBV27 to TRBJ2-1, with D tentatively TRBD2 (6 bases). The V and J ends lost 7 bases and 2 bases respectively, with 9 bases between them. Germline V lookup: CDR1 MNHEY, CDR2 SMNVEV (reference sequence). This CDR3 has 13 amino acids. Written as DNA, the CDR3 is TGTGCCAGCACCCGGACTACCTACAATGAGCAGTTCTTC. Protein product: CASTRTTYNEQFF.

The rearrangement joins TRBV1 to TRBJ1-4; the tabulated D call, TRBD1, remains unverified against the DNA. TRBV1 is shown as a pseudogene. This CDR3 has 19 residues. This CDR3 is CTSSQDKGGQGATNEKLFF. The CDR3 coding sequence is TGCACCAGCAGCCAAGATAAGGGGGGACAGGGAGCAACTAATGAAAAACTGTTTTTT.

This clone was seen a few times. The genes are TRBV4-1 and TRBJ1-4, with a possible D match to TRBD1 (6 bases). There are 13 residues in the CDR3. Germline V gene lookup returns CDR1 MGHRA and CDR2 YSYEKL. V was trimmed by 2 bases and J by 8 bases, leaving 9 bases between them. The CDR3 here is CASSQTRGEKLFF. Written as DNA, the CDR3 is TGCGCCAGCAGCCAAACTAGGGGGGAAAAACTGTTTTTT.

This chain joins TRBV5-4 and TRBJ2-7; TRBD1 aligns across 12 bases. The CDR3 runs to 15 residues. Germline V gene sequence: CDR1 SGHNT, CDR2 YYREEE (reference sequence). V lost 2 bases, J lost 3 bases, and 3 bases stayed unmatched. The CDR3 loop is CASSFRDRGLYEQYF. CDR3 DNA sequence: TGTGCCAGCAGCTTCCGGGACAGGGGGCTCTACGAGCAGTACTTC.

The chain joins TRBV30 to TRBJ2-3; D uncertain. Trimming removed 2 bases from V and 4 bases from J, with 10 bases in between. Germline values: CDR1 GTSNPN, CDR2 SVGIG (reference sequence). This CDR3 region has 13 residues. CDR3 region: CAWSLGVPDTQYF. The CDR3 nucleotides read TGTGCCTGGAGTCTCGGAGTTCCAGATACGCAGTATTTT.

This clone was found a few times. V is TRBV10-3 and J is TRBJ1-4, with D perhaps matching TRBD1 (5 bases). Germline CDR1 reads ENHRY; CDR2 reads SYGVKD. CDR3 size: 14 residues. The V gene lost 6 bases and the J gene lost 6 bases, with 14 bases spanning the gap. The CDR3 DNA reads TGTGCCATCAGCGCCTCGGGAGGGGATGAAAAACTGTTTTTT. Amino acid sequence: CAISASGGDEKLFF.

The table lists this clone with a count of one. The chain joins TRBV5-1 to TRBJ1-1; D is perhaps TRBD1 (6 bases). The V end lost 2 bases, the J end lost 2 bases, and 13 bases lay between the germline ends. The CDR3 extends over 15 amino acids. Germline lookup yields CDR1 SGHRS and CDR2 YFSETQ. CDR3 amino acids: CASSLGNRANTEAFF. Here the CDR3 DNA reads TGCGCCAGCAGCTTAGGTAACAGGGCAAACACTGAAGCTTTCTTT.